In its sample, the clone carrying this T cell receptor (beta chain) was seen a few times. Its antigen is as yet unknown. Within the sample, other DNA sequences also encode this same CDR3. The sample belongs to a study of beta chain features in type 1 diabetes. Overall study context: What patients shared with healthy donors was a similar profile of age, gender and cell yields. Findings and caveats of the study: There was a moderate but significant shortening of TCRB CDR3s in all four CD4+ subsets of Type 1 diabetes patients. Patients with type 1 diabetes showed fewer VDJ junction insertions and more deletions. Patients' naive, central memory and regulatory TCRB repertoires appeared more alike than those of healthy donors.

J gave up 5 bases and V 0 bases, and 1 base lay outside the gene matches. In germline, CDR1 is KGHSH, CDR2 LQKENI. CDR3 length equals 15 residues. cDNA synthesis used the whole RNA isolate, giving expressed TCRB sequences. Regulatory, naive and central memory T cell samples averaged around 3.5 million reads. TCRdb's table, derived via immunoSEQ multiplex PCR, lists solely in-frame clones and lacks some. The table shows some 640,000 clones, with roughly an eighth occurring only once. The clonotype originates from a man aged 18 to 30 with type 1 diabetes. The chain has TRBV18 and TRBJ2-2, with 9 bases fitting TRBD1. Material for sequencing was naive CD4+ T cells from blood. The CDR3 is CASSPPGQGTGELFF. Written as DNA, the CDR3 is TGTGCCAGCTCACCACCGGGACAGGGAACCGGGGAGCTGTTTTTT. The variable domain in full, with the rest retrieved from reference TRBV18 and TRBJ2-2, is NAGVMQNPRHLVRRRGQEARLRCSPMKGHSHVYWYRQLPEEGLKFMVYLQKENIIDESGMPKERFSAEFPKEGPSILRIQQVVRGDSAAYFCASSPPGQGTGELFFGEGSRLTVL.